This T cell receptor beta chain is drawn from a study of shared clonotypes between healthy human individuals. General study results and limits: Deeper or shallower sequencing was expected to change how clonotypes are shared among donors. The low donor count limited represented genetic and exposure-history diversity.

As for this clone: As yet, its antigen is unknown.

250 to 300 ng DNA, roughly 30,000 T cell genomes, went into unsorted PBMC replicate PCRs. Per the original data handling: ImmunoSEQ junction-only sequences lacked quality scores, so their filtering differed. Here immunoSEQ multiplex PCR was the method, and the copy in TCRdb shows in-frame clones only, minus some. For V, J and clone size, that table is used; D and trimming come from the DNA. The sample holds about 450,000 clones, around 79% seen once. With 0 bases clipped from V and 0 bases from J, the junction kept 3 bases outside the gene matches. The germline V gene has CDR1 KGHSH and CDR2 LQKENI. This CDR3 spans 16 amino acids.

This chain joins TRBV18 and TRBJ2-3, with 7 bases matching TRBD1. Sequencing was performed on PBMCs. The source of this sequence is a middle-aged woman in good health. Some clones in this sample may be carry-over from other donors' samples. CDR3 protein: CASSPPGTASTDTQYF. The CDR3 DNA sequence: TGTGCCAGCTCACCACCGGGGACAGCTAGCACAGATACGCAGTATTTT. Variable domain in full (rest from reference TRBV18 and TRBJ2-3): NAGVMQNPRHLVRRRGQEARLRCSPMKGHSHVYWYRQLPEEGLKFMVYLQKENIIDESGMPKERFSAEFPKEGPSILRIQQVVRGDSAAYFCASSPPGTASTDTQYFGPGTRLTVL.